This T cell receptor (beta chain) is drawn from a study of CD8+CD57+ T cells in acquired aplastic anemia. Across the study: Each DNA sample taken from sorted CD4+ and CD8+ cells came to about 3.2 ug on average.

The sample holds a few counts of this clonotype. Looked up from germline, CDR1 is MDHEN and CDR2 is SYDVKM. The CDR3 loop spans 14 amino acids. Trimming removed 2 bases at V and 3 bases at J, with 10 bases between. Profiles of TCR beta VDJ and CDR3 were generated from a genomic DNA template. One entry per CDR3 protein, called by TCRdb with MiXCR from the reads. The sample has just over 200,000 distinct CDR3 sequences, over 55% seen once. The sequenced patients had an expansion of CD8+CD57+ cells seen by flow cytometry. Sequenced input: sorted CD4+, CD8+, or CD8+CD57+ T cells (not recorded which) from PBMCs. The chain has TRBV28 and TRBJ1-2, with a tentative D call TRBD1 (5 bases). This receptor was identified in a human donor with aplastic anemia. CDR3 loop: CASSLGPGYYGYTF. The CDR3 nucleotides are TGTGCCAGCAGTTTAGGGCCAGGGTACTATGGCTACACCTTC.